The 16 T cell receptor beta chains in this list originate from one sample, sequenced in a study of cytomegalovirus exposure and HLA in healthy donors listed by TCRdb under 2017. Library construction relied on the immunoSEQ multiplex PCR assay. For the multiplex PCR, a mixture combining 60 forward primers for TCR Vbeta segments and 13 reverse primers for TCR Jbeta segments was used. TCRdb stores this immuneACCESS table with in-frame sequences only. Part of the clones is absent; in the studies checked, under half of the shortfall reflects unresolved V genes, and no reason is known for the rest. The sample's table covers 200,000 to 250,000 clones. The ten largest clones capture 0.75% to 1% of the sample. The sequenced material came from PBMCs. These receptors were collected from a woman in her 30s in good health and CMV-seropositive.

This chain uses TRBV10-2 with TRBJ2-2; 9 positions match TRBD2. The CDR3 has 16 residues. Germline CDR1 reads WSHSY; CDR2 reads SAAADI. V shed 4 bases and J 1 base; nucleotides not matched to a gene: 4. The CDR3 loop is CASSGVSGRNTGELFF. CDR3 DNA: TGCGCCAGCAGTGGGGTTAGCGGGAGGAACACCGGGGAGCTGTTTTTT.

The chain employs TRBV7-9 and TRBJ1-1; D not certain. Germline V gene lookup returns CDR1 SEHNR and CDR2 FQNEAQ (reference sequence). V was pared by 7 bases and J by 1 base, with 10 bases between. The CDR3 runs 13 residues. The CDR3 DNA sequence: TGTGCCAGCATCCGCGGATGGAACACTGAAGCTTTCTTT. It is translated as CASIRGWNTEAFF.

The chain links TRBV7-8 to TRBJ2-5; 8 positions agree with TRBD1. Germline-derived CDR1 and CDR2 are SGHVS and FQNEAQ. The length of the CDR3 is 13 residues. V trimming: 4 bases; J trimming: 5 bases; junction bases outside the gene matches: 3. Here the CDR3 reads CASSSDRGETQYF. The CDR3 DNA sequence: TGTGCCAGCAGCTCAGACAGGGGCGAGACCCAGTACTTC.

The gene calls are TRBV15 and TRBJ2-7; 8 positions match TRBD2. V lost 1 base, J lost 4 bases, and 18 bases stayed unmatched. The CDR3 is 19 amino acids. Looked up from germline, CDR1 is LNHNV and CDR2 is YYDKDF (reference sequence). The CDR3 sequence: CATSRGLGTGGRSHYEQYF. The CDR3 region has the DNA TGTGCCACCAGCAGAGGCCTCGGGACTGGCGGGAGGTCGCATTACGAGCAGTACTTC.

The chain uses TRBV5-1 and TRBJ2-7; TRBD2 agrees at 9 bases. In germline, CDR1 is SGHRS, CDR2 YFSETQ. V was clipped by 5 bases and J by 4 bases; unmatched bases: 13. The CDR3 spans 16 residues. Written as DNA, the CDR3 is TGCGCCAGCAGGCTAGCGGGAAATGGTGTCGTATACGAGCAGTACTTC. Its protein product is CASRLAGNGVVYEQYF.

The V and J genes are TRBV6-4 and TRBJ1-2, with unresolved D. CDR3 size: 14 residues. The germline CDR1 and CDR2 sequences are MRHNA and SNTAGT. Trimming cost V 0 bases and J 8 bases, with 13 bases left between them. The CDR3 region has the DNA TGTGCCAGCAGTGACTCGATAGCCCGAGGAGGCTACACCTTC. Translating it yields CASSDSIARGGYTF.

This sequence joins TRBV12-5 and TRBJ2-7, with D maybe TRBD1 (6 bases). CDR1 is LGHNT, CDR2 FRNRAP, per germline. The CDR3 totals 12 residues. Trimming shortened V by 0 bases and J by 10 bases, and 10 bases separated the two germline ends. CDR3 protein: CASGLVRQEQYF. Here the CDR3 DNA reads TGTGCTAGTGGTTTGGTACGACAGGAACAGTACTTC.

J is TRBJ1-4 and V is TRBV6-1, with D possibly matching TRBD1 (6 bases). The CDR3 is 18 amino acids. The V and J ends lost 0 bases and 6 bases respectively, with 20 bases between them. The germline V gene has CDR1 MNHNS and CDR2 SASEGT. Written as DNA, the CDR3 is TGTGCCAGCAGTGAAGCCACAGGGATCGGAGGTTTCTATGAAAAACTGTTTTTT. Translated, it gives CASSEATGIGGFYEKLFF.

This chain connects TRBV6-5 to TRBJ1-6; 9 bases map to TRBD1. This CDR3 region has 14 residues. J lost 10 bases, V lost 6 bases, and 7 bases had no gene match. Germline assignment: CDR1 MNHEY and CDR2 SVGAGI. The CDR3 here is CASSPDRGESPLHF. CDR3 nucleotides: TGTGCCAGCAGCCCGGACAGGGGAGAATCACCCCTCCACTTT.

This rearrangement joins TRBV28 to TRBJ2-7; no clear D gene. Germline V lookup: CDR1 MDHEN, CDR2 SYDVKM. The ends were cut back, 5 bases at V and 4 bases at J, with 9 bases in the middle. The CDR3 runs to 12 residues. As DNA, the CDR3 is TGTGCCAGCAGTGTAGTCCAATACGAGCAGTACTTC. Its protein product is CASSVVQYEQYF. The complete variable domain, with remaining parts taken from reference TRBV28 and TRBJ2-7, reads DVKVTQSSRYLVKRTGEKVFLECVQDMDHENMFWYRQDPGLGLRLIYFSYDVKMKEKGDIPEGYSVSREKKERFSLILESASTNQTSMYLCASSVVQYEQYFGPGTRLTVT.

The J gene is TRBJ1-5, the V gene TRBV10-2, with 9 bases identical to TRBD1. The V and J ends lost 4 bases and 2 bases, in that order; junction bases with no gene match: 6. Germline CDR1 is WSHSY and CDR2 is SAAADI. The CDR3 length is 16 residues. For the CDR3, the DNA is TGCGCCAGCAGTGGACAGGGGGGTCAGGGCAATCAGCCCCAGCATTTT. The encoded protein is CASSGQGGQGNQPQHF.

Turning to this clone: Other DNA sequences within the sample encode an identical CDR3. This rearrangement joins TRBV15 to TRBJ2-7, with TRBD1 matching 10 bases. The CDR3 is 14 amino acids. The V gene end was trimmed by 3 bases and the J gene end by 1 base; junction bases not matched to a gene: 0. Germline loops: CDR1 LNHNV, CDR2 YYDKDF (reference sequence). In nucleotides, the CDR3 is TGTGCCACCAGCAGGGACAGGGGGTCCTACGAGCAGTACTTC. This sequence encodes CATSRDRGSYEQYF.

As to this clone: A read error may produce the germline difference seen at one junction end. The chain links TRBV6-1 to TRBJ2-5; D gene unclear. The CDR3 totals 13 residues. CDR1 and CDR2 from the germline V gene are MNHNS and SASEGT. Written as DNA, the CDR3 is TGTGCCAGCAGAGAAGTGTCTATGGAGACCCAGTACTTC. Its protein is CASREVSMETQYF.

The chain employs TRBV7-2 and TRBJ1-2, with D perhaps TRBD1 (5 bases). The CDR3 consists of 14 residues. The ends were cut back, 5 bases at V and 2 bases at J, with 12 bases in the middle. Germline CDR1 is SGHTA and CDR2 is FQGNSA. The CDR3 DNA sequence: TGTGCCAGCAGCCCCAGGGAGGCCAACTATGGCTACACCTTC. Its translation: CASSPREANYGYTF. The variable domain in full, with the rest retrieved from reference TRBV7-2 and TRBJ1-2, is GAGVSQSPSNKVTEKGKDVELRCDPISGHTALYWYRQSLGQGLEFLIYFQGNSAPDKSGLPSDRFSAERTGGSVSTLTIQRTQQEDSAVYLCASSPREANYGYTFGSGTRLTVV.

The chain employs TRBV7-2 and TRBJ2-5, with D hard to call. CDR3 length: 13 amino acids. Germline-derived CDR1 and CDR2 are SGHTA and FQGNSA. V was cut by 2 bases and J by 5 bases, with 9 bases left in between. CDR3 sequence: CASSLNYGETQYF. The CDR3 DNA reads as TGTGCCAGCAGCTTAAACTATGGGGAGACCCAGTACTTC.

The chain couples TRBV6-5 to TRBJ1-1; D is undetermined. Germline V gene data show CDR1 as MNHEY and CDR2 as SVGAGI. V was pared by 2 bases and J by 2 bases, with 9 bases between. The CDR3 sequence is 14 residues long. The CDR3, as DNA: TGTGCCAGCAGTTACCTCCAGGCTAACACTGAAGCTTTCTTT. Its protein product is CASSYLQANTEAFF.